This TCR beta chain was obtained from a study of monozygotic twins with inflammatory bowel disease. General study points: Whereas healthy co-twins had higher TCRbeta diversity (inverse Simpson), IBD patients had lower diversity.

Template switching introduced UMIs that contain a 6-nucleotide sample barcode. For both chains, the TCRalpha and TCRbeta cDNA went through two nested PCRs of about 17 and 10 cycles. TCRdb reanalyzed the 5' RACE reads, giving one entry per CDR3 protein sequence and no DNA. The table gives about 300,000 distinct CDR3 sequences; the top ten clones make up 5.6% of it. This CDR3 has 13 residues. CDR1 and CDR2 from the germline V gene are SGDLS and YYNGEE. Collection of a 2.5 ml blood sample took place per donor. Of note for this clonotype: The target antigen is unknown.

The material sequenced was blood. The chain uses TRBV9 and TRBJ1-2. The TCR was taken from a human donor with ulcerative colitis or Crohn's disease, or a healthy co-twin of an affected twin (not recorded which). The CDR3 loop reads CASSRLVPMGYTF.